This T cell receptor (beta chain) originates from a study of quantifying T cell responses using KT2 cells. The overall study: TCR alpha and beta constant-region primers primed reverse transcription of RNA.

This clonotype was found a few times. A single-stranded UMI oligo with SP2 sequence was ligated to cDNA 3' ends. First-round PCR used 4 cycles and beta primers RC1.1 and RC1.2 covering TRBC1 and TRBC2. TCRdb analysed the UMI-ligation and nested PCR reads with MiXCR anew, one entry per CDR3 protein. The repertoire holds 50,000 to 70,000 distinct CDR3 sequences, approximately 13% seen once, with about 9.4% in the top ten. This receptor was obtained from a human donor. The sample comprised PBMCs spiked with cells of the T cell clone KT2.

Here the CDR3 DNA reads TGTGCCAGCAGCCGGACTAGCGGGGGGGCAGCTACGCAGTATTTT. Translating gives CASSRTSGGAATQYF. The V and J genes are TRBV3-1 and TRBJ2-3; 15 bases fit TRBD2. Germline V gene sequence: CDR1 LGHDT, CDR2 YNNKEL (reference sequence). Trimming cost V 4 bases and J 8 bases; bases outside gene matches: 4. This CDR3 region has 15 residues.